A single sample is the source of the 5 T cell receptor beta chains below, sequenced in a study of technical replicates of blood from several donors (dated by TCRdb to between 2016 and 2019). Libraries came from the immunoSEQ multiplex PCR assay. This is the immuneACCESS table as TCRdb keeps it, with only in-frame sequences that have V and J called. A part of the clones is gone; compared with another copy, unresolved V genes explain less than half, and the rest is unexplained. This sample is represented by fewer than 90,000 clones; approximately 94% of them were singletons. The top ten constitute around 0.25% of the sample. Material: T cells isolated from PBMCs. These receptors all come from a human donor in good health.

This clone came up once. This sequence joins TRBV9 and TRBJ2-6; possibly TRBD2 for D (5 bases). Germline lookup yields CDR1 SGDLS and CDR2 YYNGEE. Trimming removed 0 bases from V and 0 bases from J, with 7 bases in between. The CDR3 runs to 16 residues. CDR3 in amino acids: CASSVAGNSGANVLTF. CDR3 DNA: TGTGCCAGCAGCGTAGCGGGAAACTCTGGGGCCAACGTCCTGACTTTC.

This chain joins TRBV10-1 and TRBJ1-1, with D perhaps matching TRBD1 (5 bases). The CDR3 length is 15 residues. The germline gives CDR1 WNHNN, CDR2 SYGVQD (reference sequence). Trimming stripped 0 bases from V and 5 bases from J, with 13 bases between. The DNA for the CDR3 is TGCGCCAGCAGTGAGTCGGAGGGGAGAGGAACTGAAGCTTTCTTT. It codes for CASSESEGRGTEAFF.

The J gene is TRBJ1-4, the V gene TRBV7-9; D remains unclear. The CDR3 runs to 16 residues. Germline CDR1 SEHNR, CDR2 FQNEAQ (reference sequence). Trimming stripped 0 bases from V and 4 bases from J, with 12 bases between. CDR3 in DNA: TGTGCCAGCAGCTTAGCATTTATGGCAAGTAATGAAAAACTGTTTTTT. Protein: CASSLAFMASNEKLFF. Full variable domain (missing parts from reference TRBV7-9 and TRBJ1-4): DTGVSQNPRHKITKRGQNVTFRCDPISEHNRLYWYRQTLGQGPEFLTYFQNEAQLEKSRLLSDRFSAERPKGSFSTLEIQRTEQGDSAMYLCASSLAFMASNEKLFFGSGTQLSVL.

The chain couples TRBV10-3 to TRBJ1-2; D ambiguous. V gave up 7 bases and J gave up 6 bases, with 18 bases separating them. Germline assignment: CDR1 ENHRY and CDR2 SYGVKD. The CDR3 has 14 residues. Here the CDR3 reads CAITPGLEKDGYTF. As DNA, the CDR3 is TGTGCCATCACCCCAGGACTGGAGAAAGATGGCTACACCTTC.

V and J are TRBV9 and TRBJ2-3, with 8 bases matching TRBD2. The germline V gene has CDR1 SGDLS and CDR2 YYNGEE. The CDR3 covers 15 residues. V shed 5 bases and J 2 bases; nucleotides not matched to a gene: 7. The CDR3 DNA reads as TGTGCCAGCAGTCCAGGAGCGGGGGACACAGATACGCAGTATTTT. Translated, it gives CASSPGAGDTDTQYF.